This T cell receptor (beta chain) was sequenced for a study of metastatic and nonmetastatic thyroid tumors. Study at large: It was across blood and tumor or nodule tissue from malignant and benign thyroid patients that repertoires were compared.

Original data processing: Researchers built a distant-metastasis classifier for papillary thyroid cancer that drew on CDR3 differences across clinicopathological groups. TCRdb recomputed clones from the PCR reads via MiXCR. The V and J calls follow TCRdb's processing rather than the paper's. The table includes 39,000 or so clones, around half detected once. Regarding this clone: As yet, its antigen is unknown.

Per the germline V gene, CDR1 is SGHDN and CDR2 is FVKESK. The CDR3 totals 16 residues. V was clipped by 1 base and J by 2 bases, with 9 bases between them. Notes on the study in general: Relative to benign nodules, malignant thyroid tumors were reportedly characterized by significantly elevated TCR beta diversity in blood and tumor.

There were no patients who had received any treatment before thyroid surgery. This sequence joins TRBV14 and TRBJ2-6, with D unclear. Source material: tumor tissue. This sequence was found in a male donor with papillary thyroid cancer or a benign thyroid nodule (not recorded which). Some clones in this sample may be carry-over from other donors' samples. The CDR3 here is CASSQGLTPGANVLTF. The CDR3 DNA follows: TGTGCCAGCAGCCAAGGTCTGACTCCTGGGGCCAACGTCCTGACTTTC.